This T cell receptor (beta chain) emerged from a study of T-cell reconstitution after alpha-beta-depleted transplantation in children. Study-level results: In patients about two months after transplant, alpha-beta T cells reportedly arose from several hundred expanded graft clones. T-cell numbers and diversity, one year after transplant, stemmed largely from T cells that were newly produced. Elevated TCRbeta diversity at day 60 was traced, in some patients, to surviving recipient T cells and thymic progenitors.

Construction of the TCRbeta library involved unique molecular identifiers. TCRdb redid the calling of the PCR reads with MiXCR, one entry per CDR3 protein. Seen here are fewer than 700,000 distinct CDR3 sequences, about an eighth observed once, and the top ten hold 2% to 2.5%. Between the trimmed V and J ends, which lost 5 bases and 8 bases, there was a span of 19 bases. This CDR3 is built from 15 residues. In germline, CDR1 is PRHDT, CDR2 FYEKMQ (reference sequence). As for this clonotype: The antigen remains undetermined.

This chain joins TRBV13 and TRBJ2-1; a possible D gene is TRBD2 (5 bases). The sequenced sample was PBMCs, mostly from graft donor cells, obtained 360 days after TCRalphabeta/CD19-depleted stem cell transplant. This TCR came from a male patient aged 10-17 years who had a stem cell transplant for acute myeloid leukemia, so the T cells may come from the graft donor. The CDR3 loop is CASSPPHPLGDEQFF. The CDR3 region has the DNA TGTGCCAGCAGCCCCCCCCACCCCTTGGGAGATGAGCAGTTCTTC. The full variable domain, its missing parts supplied by reference TRBV13 and TRBJ2-1, is AAGVIQSPRHLIKEKRETATLKCYPIPRHDTVYWYQQGPGQDPQFLISFYEKMQSDKGSIPDRFSAQQFSDYHSELNMSSLELGDSALYFCASSPPHPLGDEQFFGPGTRLTVL.